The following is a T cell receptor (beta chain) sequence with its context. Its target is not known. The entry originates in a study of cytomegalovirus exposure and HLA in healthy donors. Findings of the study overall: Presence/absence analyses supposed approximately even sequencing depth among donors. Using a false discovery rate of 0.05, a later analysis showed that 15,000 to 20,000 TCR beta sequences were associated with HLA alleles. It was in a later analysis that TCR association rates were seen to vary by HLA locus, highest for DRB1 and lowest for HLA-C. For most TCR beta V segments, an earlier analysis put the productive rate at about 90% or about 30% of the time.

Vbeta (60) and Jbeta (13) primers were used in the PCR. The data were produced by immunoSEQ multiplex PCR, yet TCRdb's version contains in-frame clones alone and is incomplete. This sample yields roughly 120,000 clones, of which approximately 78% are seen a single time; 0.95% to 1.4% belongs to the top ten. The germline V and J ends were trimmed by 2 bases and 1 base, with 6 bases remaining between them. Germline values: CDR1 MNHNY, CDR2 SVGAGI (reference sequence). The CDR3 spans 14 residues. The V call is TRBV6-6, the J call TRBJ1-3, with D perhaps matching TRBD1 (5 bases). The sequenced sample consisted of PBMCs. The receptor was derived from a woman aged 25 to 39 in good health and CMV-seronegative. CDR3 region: CASSYRGSGNTIYF. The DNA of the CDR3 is TGTGCCAGCAGTTACAGGGGTTCTGGAAACACCATATATTTT.